This TCR beta chain is from a study of CD8 T cells in ankylosing spondylitis. Study findings and constraints: Seven to nine highly homologous variants formed a TCR beta motif that appeared characteristic of ankylosing spondylitis blood. Clones linked with disease were CD8+ and fairly uncommon in the peripheral blood.

Quantitative barcoded 5'-RACE was used to prepare TCR beta libraries. MiXCR, run by TCRdb on the 5' RACE reads, gives a single entry per CDR3 protein. Of roughly 180,000 distinct CDR3 sequences in the sample, 10% to 15% were seen once. This clonotype has ten or more counts. No antigen is known for it. Germline-derived CDR1 and CDR2 are SGHTA and FQGNSA. The CDR3 has 15 residues. The V segment lost 5 bases and the J segment 0 bases; nucleotides outside the gene matches: 6. This TCR was recovered from a female donor with ankylosing spondylitis or in good health (not recorded which). The chain uses TRBV7-2 and TRBJ2-7, with TRBD1 identical over 8 bases. Source material: blood, either unsorted or a sorted T cell fraction (not recorded which). The CDR3: CASSSRTGSSYEQYF. The CDR3 DNA sequence: TGTGCCAGCAGCAGCCGGACAGGGAGCTCCTACGAGCAGTACTTC.